This T cell receptor beta chain was profiled in a study of beta chain features in type 1 diabetes. Study-wide findings and caveats: TCRB CDR3s from Type 1 diabetes patients were moderately but significantly shorter in all four CD4+ subsets. Cells expressing TCR highly could be over-represented by cDNA sequencing.

The entirety of the isolated RNA underwent reverse transcription, so expressed TCRB transcripts were sequenced. Sequenced by immunoSEQ multiplex PCR; TCRdb stores in-frame clones only, minus some. The repertoire includes nearly 700,000 clones, 10% to 15% of them detected once, and less than 0.025% sits in the top ten. From germline, CDR1 is ENHRY and CDR2 SYGVKD. The CDR3 is 12 amino acids. Trimming pared 3 bases from V and 5 bases from J, leaving 7 bases between. This clone was observed a few times. Its antigen is as yet unknown. Cells sorted by CD45RO/CCR7/CD25/CD127/CD95/CD27 comprised CD4+ naive, central memory, regulatory and stem cell-like memory cells.

The TCR sequence derives from a man between 18 and 29 years old with type 1 diabetes. The specimen was naive CD4+ T cells from blood. V and J are TRBV10-3 and TRBJ2-5; D unclear. CDR3 protein: CAISDPTETQYF. Here the CDR3 DNA reads TGTGCCATCAGTGACCCTACGGAGACCCAGTACTTC.